The 12 T cell receptor beta chains given below trace back to one sample, sequenced in a study of cytomegalovirus exposure and HLA in healthy donors (dated by TCRdb to about 2017). Library construction relied on the immunoSEQ multiplex PCR assay. For the multiplex PCR, a mixture combining 60 forward primers for TCR Vbeta segments and 13 reverse primers for TCR Jbeta segments was used. The clones in this table, taken by TCRdb from immuneACCESS, are in-frame only. Not every clone is retained; where verified, under half of the shortfall comes from an unresolved V gene, and the cause of the rest is unknown. Across this sample there are 30,000 to 35,000 clones, with 75% to 90% seen only once. Approximately 5.5% of the sample goes to the ten largest clones. Sequenced sample: PBMCs. The receptors originated from a male donor in good health and CMV-seronegative.

The chain links TRBV4-3 to TRBJ1-1; the match to TRBD1 covers 7 bases. Germline assignment: CDR1 LGHNA and CDR2 YSLEER. The CDR3 has 16 residues. The junction had 6 bases not matched to a gene; V was cut back by 2 bases and J by 0 bases. DNA of the CDR3: TGCGCCAGCAGCCAATCCTGGGACAGATTGAACACTGAAGCTTTCTTT. It codes for CASSQSWDRLNTEAFF.

V is TRBV5-1 and J is TRBJ1-2; D perhaps matches TRBD1 (6 bases). The CDR3 loop spans 16 amino acids. V gave up 9 bases and J gave up 3 bases, with 24 bases separating them. Germline V gene sequence: CDR1 SGHRS, CDR2 YFSETQ. The CDR3 region is CATSRGTQGADYGYTF. The CDR3 region has the DNA TGCGCCACCTCACGGGGCACACAGGGAGCCGACTATGGCTACACCTTC.

The V and J genes are TRBV15 and TRBJ1-6; D is perhaps TRBD1 (5 bases). Germline CDR1 and CDR2: LNHNV and YYDKDF (reference sequence). V was cut by 6 bases and J by 8 bases, with 11 bases left in between. There are 13 residues in the CDR3. CDR3 residues: CATSARDYSPLHF. In DNA, the CDR3 is TGTGCCACCAGTGCTCGGGACTATTCACCCCTCCACTTT.

V is TRBV9 and J is TRBJ1-2; possibly TRBD1 for D (5 bases). Trimming took off 2 bases at V and 7 bases at J, with 9 bases between the two ends. Germline V CDR1 and CDR2: SGDLS, YYNGEE. The CDR3 totals 12 residues. The chain's CDR3 is CASSVSGGGYTF. The DNA for the CDR3 is TGTGCCAGCAGCGTTTCGGGGGGTGGCTACACCTTC. Supplemented by reference TRBV9 and TRBJ1-2, the full variable domain reads DSGVTQTPKHLITATGQRVTLRCSPRSGDLSVYWYQQSLDQGLQFLIQYYNGEERAKGNILERFSAQQFPDLHSELNLSSLELGDSALYFCASSVSGGGYTFGSGTRLTVV.

V is TRBV30 and J is TRBJ1-6; 7 bases map to TRBD1. This CDR3 is built from 19 residues. Looked up from germline, CDR1 is GTSNPN and CDR2 is SVGIG (reference sequence). J was trimmed by 4 bases and V by 0 bases; bases with no gene match: 15. Here the CDR3 reads CAWSVVSWTGAGYNSPLHF. Here the CDR3 DNA reads TGTGCCTGGAGTGTGGTTTCGTGGACAGGCGCGGGGTATAATTCACCCCTCCACTTT. Drawing the rest from reference TRBV30 and TRBJ1-6, the complete variable domain is SQTIHQWPATLVQPVGSPLSLECTVEGTSNPNLYWYRQAAGRGLQLLFYSVGIGQISSEVPQNLSASRPQDRQFILSSKKLLLSDSGFYLCAWSVVSWTGAGYNSPLHFGNGTRLTVT.

V is TRBV28 and J is TRBJ1-1; D unresolved. CDR1 is MDHEN and CDR2 is SYDVKM in the germline V gene. The CDR3 totals 11 residues. Trimming removed 3 bases from V and 7 bases from J, with 6 bases in between. CDR3 DNA sequence: TGTGCCAGCAGTTTTGCAGGTGAAGCTTTCTTT. Encoded protein: CASSFAGEAFF.

V usage is TRBV7-9 and J usage is TRBJ1-1; tentatively, D is TRBD1 (6 bases). In germline, CDR1 is SEHNR, CDR2 FQNEAQ (reference sequence). The V end was cut by 5 bases, the J end by 5 bases, with 12 bases between. The CDR3 covers 13 residues. The CDR3 loop reads CASSRTDKTEAFF. CDR3 in DNA: TGTGCCAGCAGCCGGACAGATAAGACTGAAGCTTTCTTT.

The chain carries TRBV19 and TRBJ1-5; 11 bases match TRBD1. The CDR3 is made up of 16 amino acids. Germline V gene lookup returns CDR1 LNHDA and CDR2 SQIVND (reference sequence). The trim removed 7 bases at V and 1 base at J, leaving 6 bases unmatched. The DNA of the CDR3 is TGTGCCAGTAAGGACAGGGGGCCCCAGAGCAATCAGCCCCAGCATTTT. Encoded protein: CASKDRGPQSNQPQHF.

The V gene is TRBV7-2, the J gene TRBJ2-7; 10 positions agree with TRBD2. The J segment lost 2 bases and the V segment lost 5 bases, leaving 3 bases of the junction unmatched. The CDR3 consists of 14 residues. Germline values: CDR1 SGHTA, CDR2 FQGNSA. CDR3 coding DNA: TGTGCCAGCAGCCGTCTAGCGGGGGCCTACGAGCAGTACTTC. Its translation: CASSRLAGAYEQYF.

The chain employs TRBV7-9 and TRBJ1-4; 8 positions agree with TRBD1. The CDR3 is made up of 15 amino acids. Germline V gives CDR1 SEHNR, CDR2 FQNEAQ (reference sequence). Unmatched junction bases numbered 10, after V lost 6 bases and J lost 7 bases. Written as DNA, the CDR3 is TGTGCCAGCAGGCCACAGGGGGAAACTCTTGAAAAACTGTTTTTT. Protein sequence: CASRPQGETLEKLFF.

This chain connects TRBV4-2 to TRBJ1-3; D uncertain. There are 16 residues in the CDR3. Trimming took 0 bases from V and 2 from J, leaving 11 bases between them. Per the germline V gene, CDR1 is LGHNA and CDR2 is YNFKEQ. The CDR3: CASSQDPVPAGNTIYF. Written as DNA, the CDR3 is TGTGCCAGCAGCCAAGATCCAGTCCCAGCTGGAAACACCATATATTTT.

This chain uses TRBV19 with TRBJ2-7; 10 nucleotides match TRBD2. This CDR3 has 17 amino acids. The germline CDR1 and CDR2 sequences are LNHDA and SQIVND (reference sequence). V lost 5 bases to trimming and J lost 2 bases; unmatched junction nucleotides: 12. The CDR3: CASSPWLAGEGAYEQYF. CDR3 nucleotide sequence: TGTGCCAGTAGTCCCTGGCTAGCGGGAGAGGGAGCCTACGAGCAGTACTTC.